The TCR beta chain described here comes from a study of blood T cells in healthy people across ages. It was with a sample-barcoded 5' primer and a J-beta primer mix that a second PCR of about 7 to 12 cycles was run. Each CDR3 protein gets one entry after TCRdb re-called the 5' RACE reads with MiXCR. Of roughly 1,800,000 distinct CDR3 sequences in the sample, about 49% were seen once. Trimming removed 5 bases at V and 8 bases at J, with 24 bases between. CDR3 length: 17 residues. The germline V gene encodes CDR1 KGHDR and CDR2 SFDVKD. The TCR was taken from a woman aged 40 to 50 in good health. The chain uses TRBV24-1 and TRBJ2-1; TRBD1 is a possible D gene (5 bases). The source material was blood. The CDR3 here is CATSGDAAGGTRDEQFF. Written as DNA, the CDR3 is TGTGCCACCAGTGGTGATGCGGCAGGCGGTACCAGGGATGAGCAGTTCTTC.